These 14 T cell receptor beta chains originate from one sample sequenced in a study of OX40 agonist ivuxolimab in advanced cancers. The repertoire was sequenced with immunoSEQ multiplex PCR; TCRdb's copy has only in-frame clones and lacks some. The table shows roughly 92,000 clones, with 75% to 95% occurring only once. Source: CD4+ or CD8+ T cells sorted from blood, taken in a trial of the OX40 agonist ivuxolimab. The receptors were sampled from an adult with an advanced solid tumor such as melanoma, head and neck, liver or kidney cancer.

The chain carries TRBV4-1 and TRBJ2-7; D call uncertain. Trimming pared 4 bases from V and 1 base from J, leaving 11 bases between. CDR3 length: 14 amino acids. The germline V gene has CDR1 MGHRA and CDR2 YSYEKL. The CDR3 DNA reads TGCGCCAGCAGCCTGAGGCAGTCTTCCTACGAGCAGTACTTC. Its translation: CASSLRQSSYEQYF.

The genes are TRBV4-2 and TRBJ2-2, with 7 bases identical to TRBD2. The CDR3 has 18 residues. Per the germline V gene, CDR1 is LGHNA and CDR2 is YNFKEQ. Trimming took 0 bases from V and 5 from J; bases not matched to a gene: 12. CDR3 loop: CASSQEGSGTSVTGELFF. The CDR3 DNA is TGTGCCAGCAGCCAAGAAGGTAGTGGAACTAGCGTGACCGGGGAGCTGTTTTTT.

This clone was seen more than once but under ten times. This chain uses TRBV30 with TRBJ2-3; D may correspond to TRBD1 or TRBD2 (5 bases each). Germline V gene sequence: CDR1 GTSNPN, CDR2 SVGIG (reference sequence). V shed 0 bases and J shed 2 bases, with 15 bases lying between them. The length of the CDR3 is 16 residues. The CDR3 coding sequence is TGTGCCTGGAGTGTACTATGGGGGACCCCCACAGATACGCAGTATTTT. This gives the protein CAWSVLWGTPTDTQYF. Filled out from reference TRBV30 and TRBJ2-3, the complete variable domain reads SQTIHQWPATLVQPVGSPLSLECTVEGTSNPNLYWYRQAAGRGLQLLFYSVGIGQISSEVPQNLSASRPQDRQFILSSKKLLLSDSGFYLCAWSVLWGTPTDTQYFGPGTRLTVL.

The count of this clone is one. The gene calls are TRBV5-4 and TRBJ1-1; D gene unclear. The germline V and J ends were trimmed by 2 bases and 1 base, with 9 bases remaining between them. The CDR3 has 14 residues. The germline V gene has CDR1 SGHNT and CDR2 YYREEE (reference sequence). The CDR3 nucleotides are TGTGCCAGCAGCTTTAGGGTCGGGAACACTGAAGCTTTCTTT. Translation: CASSFRVGNTEAFF.

CDR3 protein: CAWSARVGFSEKLFF. DNA for the CDR3: TGTGCCTGGAGTGCGAGAGTAGGGTTTAGTGAAAAACTGTTTTTT. The rearrangement links TRBV30 to TRBJ1-4; D not resolved. V lost 1 base and J 7 bases, leaving 16 bases between the germline ends. The CDR3 has 15 amino acids. Germline-derived CDR1 and CDR2 are GTSNPN and SVGIG (reference sequence).

For the CDR3, the DNA is TGTGCCAGCAGCCAATATGTCGCCTTTAATGAAAAACTGTTTTTT. As protein: CASSQYVAFNEKLFF. This rearrangement joins TRBV7-9 to TRBJ1-4; no reliable D call. Looked up from germline, CDR1 is SEHNR and CDR2 is FQNEAQ (reference sequence). This CDR3 comprises 15 residues. V lost 5 bases, J lost 4 bases, and 14 bases lay in between. The full variable domain, its missing parts supplied by reference TRBV7-9 and TRBJ1-4, is DTGVSQNPRHKITKRGQNVTFRCDPISEHNRLYWYRQTLGQGPEFLTYFQNEAQLEKSRLLSDRFSAERPKGSFSTLEIQRTEQGDSAMYLCASSQYVAFNEKLFFGSGTQLSVL.

J is TRBJ1-5 and V is TRBV28; TRBD1 is a possible D gene (5 bases). This CDR3 contains 11 residues. Trimming stripped 10 bases from V and 1 base from J, with 5 bases between. Germline V gene sequence: CDR1 MDHEN, CDR2 SYDVKM. The CDR3 DNA follows: TGTGCCACAGGGAGCAATCAGCCCCAGCATTTT. It encodes CATGSNQPQHF. Looking up the rest from reference TRBV28 and TRBJ1-5 gives the full variable domain: DVKVTQSSRYLVKRTGEKVFLECVQDMDHENMFWYRQDPGLGLRLIYFSYDVKMKEKGDIPEGYSVSREKKERFSLILESASTNQTSMYLCATGSNQPQHFGDGTRLSIL.

The chain combines TRBV6-1 with TRBJ1-5; D not certain. V shed 2 bases and J shed 3 bases, with 11 bases lying between them. CDR3 size: 15 residues. Germline lookup yields CDR1 MNHNS and CDR2 SASEGT. The CDR3 loop is CASSEPPGNNQPQHF. The CDR3 DNA is TGTGCCAGCAGTGAACCACCGGGGAACAATCAGCCCCAGCATTTT.

For this clone: This sample also contains other DNA sequences that code for the same CDR3. V is TRBV4-2 and J is TRBJ2-2, with TRBD2 identical over 8 bases. CDR1 LGHNA and CDR2 YNFKEQ come from the germline V gene. J was trimmed by 2 bases and V by 0 bases; bases with no gene match: 11. This CDR3 has 19 residues. The CDR3 here is CASSQEWVSSGANTGELFF. The CDR3 region has the DNA TGTGCCAGCAGCCAAGAATGGGTTAGTAGCGGGGCCAACACCGGGGAGCTGTTTTTT.

V and J are TRBV28 and TRBJ1-5, with a possible D match to TRBD1 (6 bases). Germline V CDR1 and CDR2: MDHEN, SYDVKM. The CDR3 runs to 14 residues. V was trimmed by 6 bases and J by 4 bases, leaving 13 bases between them. The CDR3 region has the DNA TGTGCCAGCAGCTTAACAGGGTGGAATCAGCCCCAGCATTTT. This encodes CASSLTGWNQPQHF. The whole variable domain, filled in from reference TRBV28 and TRBJ1-5, reads DVKVTQSSRYLVKRTGEKVFLECVQDMDHENMFWYRQDPGLGLRLIYFSYDVKMKEKGDIPEGYSVSREKKERFSLILESASTNQTSMYLCASSLTGWNQPQHFGDGTRLSIL.

This chain joins TRBV19 and TRBJ1-4; 8 bases are shared with TRBD1. Germline V gives CDR1 LNHDA, CDR2 SQIVND (reference sequence). The trim removed 9 bases at V and 7 bases at J, leaving 7 bases unmatched. This CDR3 contains 13 residues. The CDR3, as DNA: TGTGCCAGCTTGGACAGGGAAAGTGAAAAACTGTTTTTT. Translated, it gives CASLDRESEKLFF. Full variable domain (outside the CDR3, taken from reference TRBV19 and TRBJ1-4): DGGITQSPKYLFRKEGQNVTLSCEQNLNHDAMYWYRQDPGQGLRLIYYSQIVNDFQKGDIAEGYSVSREKKESFPLTVTSAQKNPTAFYLCASLDRESEKLFFGSGTQLSVL.

This chain uses TRBV19 with TRBJ2-5, with 7 bases matching TRBD2. Germline loops: CDR1 LNHDA, CDR2 SQIVND (reference sequence). V shed 5 bases, J shed 10 bases, and the junction held 16 bases outside the gene matches. The CDR3 runs to 15 residues. This CDR3 is CASSPERAGAGIQYF. Here the CDR3 DNA reads TGTGCCAGTAGTCCGGAAAGGGCGGGAGCGGGTATCCAGTACTTC.

This chain joins TRBV21-1 and TRBJ2-7. TRBV21-1 is a recognized pseudogene. The CDR3 is 11 amino acids. The CDR3: CAREGGDEQYF. The DNA for the CDR3 is TGTGCCAGGGAGGGGGGAGACGAGCAGTACTTC.

The genes are TRBV4-2 and TRBJ2-2, with TRBD1 as a possible D gene (6 bases). The V gene lost 3 bases and the J gene lost 0 bases, with 8 bases spanning the gap. This CDR3 comprises 15 residues. Germline V lookup: CDR1 LGHNA, CDR2 YNFKEQ. CDR3 nucleotide sequence: TGTGCCAGCAGCCAGACAGGAGCGAACACCGGGGAGCTGTTTTTT. Translating gives CASSQTGANTGELFF.